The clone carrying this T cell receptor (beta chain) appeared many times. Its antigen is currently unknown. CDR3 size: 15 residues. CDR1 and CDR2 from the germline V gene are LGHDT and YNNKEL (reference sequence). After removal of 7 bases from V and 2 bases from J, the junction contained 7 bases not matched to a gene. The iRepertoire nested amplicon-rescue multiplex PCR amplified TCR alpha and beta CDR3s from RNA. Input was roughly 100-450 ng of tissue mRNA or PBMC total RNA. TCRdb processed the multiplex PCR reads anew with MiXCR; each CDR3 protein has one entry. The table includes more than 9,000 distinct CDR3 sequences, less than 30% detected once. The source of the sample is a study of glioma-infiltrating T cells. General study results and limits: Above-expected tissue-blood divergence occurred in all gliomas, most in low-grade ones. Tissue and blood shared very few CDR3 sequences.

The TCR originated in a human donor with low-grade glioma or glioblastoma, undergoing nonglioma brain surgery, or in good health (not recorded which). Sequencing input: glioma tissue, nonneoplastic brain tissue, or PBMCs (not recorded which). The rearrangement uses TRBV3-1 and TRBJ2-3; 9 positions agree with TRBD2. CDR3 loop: CASTLAGVITDTQYF. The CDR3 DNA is TGTGCCAGCACGTTAGCGGGAGTGATCACAGATACGCAGTATTTT.